Below, 26 T cell receptor beta chains from the same sample are listed, as sequenced in a study of blood T cell repertoires in COVID-19. The assay was immunoSEQ multiplex PCR, and TCRdb's table has in-frame clones only and misses some. The sample comprises some 200,000 clones, around 82% of which are singletons, and 7.2% rests with the top ten. Sequenced material: peripheral blood. These receptors all stem from a woman aged 70 to 79 with acute or convalescent COVID-19.

The CDR3 bases are TGTGCCAGCAGTGAAGTGGCTCCCAGGACCGGGGAGCTGTTTTTT. This translates into CASSEVAPRTGELFF. The gene calls are TRBV6-1 and TRBJ2-2; D gene unclear. The CDR3 sequence is 15 residues long. Germline CDR1 MNHNS, CDR2 SASEGT. V lost 1 base, J lost 5 bases, and 11 bases lay in between.

The chain links TRBV5-4 to TRBJ1-4, with D hard to call. Germline V gives CDR1 SGHNT, CDR2 YYREEE (reference sequence). The CDR3 extends over 16 amino acids. Between the trimmed V and J ends, which lost 5 bases and 5 bases, there was a span of 19 bases. This chain's CDR3 is CASSLAGSRTNEKLFF. CDR3 DNA sequence: TGTGCCAGCAGTCTAGCCGGGAGTAGGACGAATGAAAAACTGTTTTTT.

The chain employs TRBV25-1 and TRBJ1-1; the D is unclear. Germline lookup yields CDR1 MGHDK and CDR2 SYGVNS. V was trimmed by 8 bases and J by 2 bases, leaving 6 bases between them. The CDR3 runs to 11 residues. CDR3 in amino acids: CASWLNTEAFF. DNA for the CDR3: TGTGCCAGCTGGCTTAACACTGAAGCTTTCTTT.

The chain carries TRBV9 and TRBJ2-5; D is perhaps TRBD2 (6 bases). CDR1 is SGDLS, CDR2 YYNGEE, per germline. V lost 0 bases, J lost 5 bases, and 11 bases lay in between. The CDR3 loop spans 14 amino acids. CDR3 bases: TGTGCCAGCAGCGTAGGCGGGGCGCGGGAGACCCAGTACTTC. Its protein product is CASSVGGARETQYF.

Comments on this clone: Other nucleotide sequences from this sample produce the same CDR3. V usage is TRBV5-1 and J usage is TRBJ2-2, with TRBD1 as a possible D gene (6 bases). This CDR3 comprises 15 residues. CDR1 is SGHRS, CDR2 YFSETQ, per germline. The ends were cut back, 0 bases at V and 3 bases at J, with 9 bases in the middle. This CDR3 reads CASSLVAGDTGELFF. The CDR3 bases are TGCGCCAGCAGCTTGGTGGCAGGGGACACCGGGGAGCTGTTTTTT.

The chain joins TRBV30 to TRBJ2-3, with TRBD1 identical over 7 bases. The germline gives CDR1 GTSNPN, CDR2 SVGIG (reference sequence). The CDR3 covers 14 residues. Losses at the gene ends were 4 bases for V and 2 bases for J; bases not matched to a gene: 6. In DNA form, the CDR3 reads TGTGCCTGGAAACCGGGACAGCTCACAGATACGCAGTATTTT. Translation: CAWKPGQLTDTQYF.

This clone has only a few counts. Other DNA sequences in the same sample also yield this CDR3. CDR3 in DNA: TGTGCCAGCAGTTTAAACAGGGCCGGGGAGCTGTTTTTT. Residues: CASSLNRAGELFF. The V and J genes are TRBV12-3 or TRBV12-4 and TRBJ2-2; weak D call: TRBD1 (6 bases). V was cut by 2 bases and J by 6 bases, with 7 bases left in between. The CDR3 runs 13 residues.

This clone was seen a single time. The chain's CDR3 is CASSGLSSYNEQFF. The CDR3 nucleotides read TGTGCCAGCAGTGGACTAAGCTCCTACAATGAGCAGTTCTTC. The V call is TRBV7-2, the J call TRBJ2-1; a possible D gene is TRBD2 (6 bases). Looked up from germline, CDR1 is SGHTA and CDR2 is FQGNSA. The CDR3 length is 14 residues. V lost 6 bases to trimming and J lost 0 bases, with 9 bases between them.

This sequence joins TRBV7-2 and TRBJ2-2; 8 bases match TRBD2. Trimming removed 1 base from V and 5 bases from J; junction bases left unmatched: 3. This CDR3 is built from 15 residues. The germline gives CDR1 SGHTA, CDR2 FQGNSA. CDR3 in amino acids: CASSLGLAGTGELFF. DNA for the CDR3: TGTGCCAGCAGCTTAGGTTTAGCGGGAACCGGGGAGCTGTTTTTT.

The rearrangement uses TRBV6-5 and TRBJ2-2; the D gene is possibly TRBD2 (7 bases). V dropped 2 bases and J dropped 5 bases, with 15 bases sitting between them. CDR3 size: 16 residues. From germline, CDR1 is MNHEY and CDR2 SVGAGI. CDR3 sequence reads: CASSYPLGGGTGELFF. In DNA form, the CDR3 reads TGTGCCAGCAGTTACCCCCTGGGAGGGGGAACCGGGGAGCTGTTTTTT.

The chain is built from TRBV7-2 and TRBJ1-5; 9 positions match TRBD1. This CDR3 contains 14 residues. V gave up 5 bases and J gave up 7 bases; unmatched junction bases: 6. CDR1 is SGHTA and CDR2 is FQGNSA in the germline V gene. This CDR3 reads CASSQGQGSQPQHF. Here the CDR3 DNA reads TGTGCCAGCAGCCAGGGACAGGGCTCCCAGCCCCAGCATTTT. Full variable domain (rest looked up from reference TRBV7-2 and TRBJ1-5): GAGVSQSPSNKVTEKGKDVELRCDPISGHTALYWYRQSLGQGLEFLIYFQGNSAPDKSGLPSDRFSAERTGGSVSTLTIQRTQQEDSAVYLCASSQGQGSQPQHFGDGTRLSIL.

This clone was detected a few times. The CDR3 nucleotides read TGTGCCAGCAGCATAGGACTAGCGGGATCCGAGCAGTACTTC. This encodes CASSIGLAGSEQYF. The chain joins TRBV7-2 to TRBJ2-7; 12 bases are shared with TRBD2. V lost 5 bases and J lost 6; bases outside the gene matches: 5. The CDR3 length is 14 residues. Germline V gene data show CDR1 as SGHTA and CDR2 as FQGNSA. Based on the CDR3 plus reference TRBV7-2 and TRBJ2-7, the full variable domain is GAGVSQSPSNKVTEKGKDVELRCDPISGHTALYWYRQSLGQGLEFLIYFQGNSAPDKSGLPSDRFSAERTGGSVSTLTIQRTQQEDSAVYLCASSIGLAGSEQYFGPGTRLTVT.

The CDR3 is CASSTLAGSPEAYEQYF. The CDR3 DNA is TGTGCCAGCTCAACACTAGCGGGGAGCCCGGAGGCCTACGAGCAGTACTTC. The rearrangement links TRBV18 to TRBJ2-7, with 10 bases lining up with TRBD2. The CDR3 loop spans 17 amino acids. V lost 5 bases, J lost 2 bases, and 12 bases stayed unmatched. Germline CDR1 reads KGHSH; CDR2 reads LQKENI.

A few counts support this clone. The gene calls are TRBV30 and TRBJ2-1, with a possible D match to TRBD2 (6 bases). The CDR3 spans 14 residues. Germline lookup yields CDR1 GTSNPN and CDR2 SVGIG (reference sequence). The V end was cut by 0 bases, the J end by 4 bases, with 10 bases between. The CDR3 sequence: CAWSVGTRYNEQFF. CDR3 nucleotides: TGTGCCTGGAGTGTAGGGACTCGGTACAATGAGCAGTTCTTC. The full variable domain, its missing parts supplied by reference TRBV30 and TRBJ2-1, is SQTIHQWPATLVQPVGSPLSLECTVEGTSNPNLYWYRQAAGRGLQLLFYSVGIGQISSEVPQNLSASRPQDRQFILSSKKLLLSDSGFYLCAWSVGTRYNEQFFGPGTRLTVL.

The rearrangement uses TRBV5-6 and TRBJ2-7; 8 bases are shared with TRBD2. With V trimmed by 4 bases and J by 3 bases, 6 bases remained unmatched. The length of the CDR3 is 14 residues. CDR1 SGHDT and CDR2 YYEEEE come from the germline V gene. The CDR3 DNA sequence: TGTGCCAGCAGCGGGACTAGTGGGAGCTACGAGCAGTACTTC. Residues: CASSGTSGSYEQYF. Variable domain in full (rest from reference TRBV5-6 and TRBJ2-7): DAGVTQSPTHLIKTRGQQVTLRCSPKSGHDTVSWYQQALGQGPQFIFQYYEEEERQRGNFPDRFSGHQFPNYSSELNVNALLLGDSALYLCASSGTSGSYEQYFGPGTRLTVT.

This clone was seen more than once but under ten times. This sequence joins TRBV30 and TRBJ2-7, with D perhaps TRBD2 (6 bases). Germline CDR1 GTSNPN, CDR2 SVGIG (reference sequence). Trimming stripped 1 base from V and 4 bases from J, with 11 bases between. The CDR3 has 13 amino acids. The CDR3 DNA follows: TGTGCCTGGAGTGCCGGGGAGGATTACGAGCAGTACTTC. As protein: CAWSAGEDYEQYF. Using reference TRBV30 and TRBJ2-7 for the parts outside the CDR3, the full variable domain is SQTIHQWPATLVQPVGSPLSLECTVEGTSNPNLYWYRQAAGRGLQLLFYSVGIGQISSEVPQNLSASRPQDRQFILSSKKLLLSDSGFYLCAWSAGEDYEQYFGPGTRLTVT.

This clone has a handful of counts. This rearrangement joins TRBV27 to TRBJ2-2; D is undetermined. CDR1 is MNHEY, CDR2 SMNVEV, per germline (reference sequence). The CDR3 covers 11 residues. The V gene lost 8 bases and the J gene lost 4 bases, with 5 bases spanning the gap. CDR3 region: CASWSTGELFF. The CDR3 nucleotides read TGTGCCAGCTGGAGCACCGGGGAGCTGTTTTTT.

The chain combines TRBV7-8 with TRBJ2-6, with D perhaps matching TRBD2 (5 bases). There are 17 residues in the CDR3. CDR1 is SGHVS and CDR2 is FQNEAQ in the germline V gene. Deletions cut 5 bases from V and 4 bases from J, with 18 bases between. The CDR3 nucleotides read TGTGCCAGCAGCCCCGGGGTACGTTCATCAGGGGCCAACGTCCTGACTTTC. It yields the protein CASSPGVRSSGANVLTF.

The V and J genes are TRBV3-1 (or the pseudogene TRBV3-2) and TRBJ2-4, with D tentatively TRBD1 (6 bases). The V gene's germline CDR1 is LGHDT and CDR2 YNNKEL (reference sequence). V was shortened by 4 bases and J by 6 bases, with 16 bases between the two germline ends. CDR3 size: 15 residues. The CDR3 is CASSPSQGSGNIQYF. CDR3 in DNA: TGTGCCAGCAGCCCTAGCCAGGGGTCGGGAAACATTCAGTACTTC.

This chain uses TRBV30 with TRBJ2-6; 10 bases match TRBD2. V trimming: 3 bases; J trimming: 0 bases; junction bases outside the gene matches: 5. Germline loops: CDR1 GTSNPN, CDR2 SVGIG (reference sequence). This CDR3 is 17 amino acids long. The CDR3 sequence is CAWSPGLAFSGANVLTF. For the CDR3, the DNA is TGTGCCTGGAGCCCGGGACTAGCGTTCTCTGGGGCCAACGTCCTGACTTTC.

V and J are TRBV7-2 and TRBJ1-2, with 8 bases aligning to TRBD1. Germline lookup yields CDR1 SGHTA and CDR2 FQGNSA. Trimming at V came to 8 bases and at J to 7 bases, leaving 12 bases not matched to a gene. The CDR3 runs to 14 residues. The CDR3 DNA reads TGTGCCAGCTCACGAGGGCAGGGGGCTTTTGGCTACACCTTC. Protein product: CASSRGQGAFGYTF.

This clone came up once. The chain is built from TRBV6-6 and TRBJ2-5; 9 bases are shared with TRBD1. The germline gives CDR1 MNHNY, CDR2 SVGAGI (reference sequence). The V and J ends lost 2 bases and 12 bases, in that order; junction bases with no gene match: 10. This CDR3 has 14 residues. The CDR3 DNA follows: TGTGCCAGCAGTTACCAGCTCGGACAGGGGACGAAGTACTTC. Its translation: CASSYQLGQGTKYF.

The chain couples TRBV4-3 to TRBJ2-7, with 8 bases aligning to TRBD1. The CDR3 is 15 amino acids. V was clipped by 1 base and J by 2 bases; unmatched bases: 4. The germline V gene has CDR1 LGHNA and CDR2 YSLEER. CDR3 loop: CASSQGTGRTYEQYF. CDR3 nucleotide sequence: TGCGCCAGCAGCCAAGGGACAGGGAGGACCTACGAGCAGTACTTC.

The genes are TRBV15 and TRBJ1-4, with D unclear. Germline loops: CDR1 LNHNV, CDR2 YYDKDF (reference sequence). This CDR3 comprises 14 residues. V lost 8 bases to trimming and J lost 6 bases, with 16 bases between them. The CDR3, as DNA: TGTGCCACCGGGTCCGCGAGACGGGATGAAAAACTGTTTTTT. It specifies CATGSARRDEKLFF.

The J gene is TRBJ1-2, the V gene TRBV5-1, with no clear D. Germline CDR1 is SGHRS and CDR2 is YFSETQ. There are 14 residues in the CDR3. V lost 5 bases and J 8 bases, leaving 19 bases between the germline ends. CDR3 DNA sequence: TGCGCCAGCAGTAGCGGGGTGCAGTCTAGCGGCTACACCTTC. Residues: CASSSGVQSSGYTF.

The table lists this clone with a count of one. The rearrangement joins TRBV7-2 to TRBJ2-7; perhaps TRBD2 as D (6 bases). V lost 5 bases and J lost 2, with 13 bases in between. Germline CDR1 SGHTA, CDR2 FQGNSA. The CDR3 is 14 amino acids. The CDR3, as DNA: TGTGCCAGCAGCCGGCCGGGACTGGCCTACGAGCAGTACTTC. It specifies CASSRPGLAYEQYF.